The present entry profiles one T cell receptor (beta chain) with its context. This clonotype has a count of ten or more. Its antigen is unknown. There are no base qualities to consult, and no much larger clone falls within one base. Sequencer: Illumina HiSeq 2500. Quantitative 5'-RACE with molecular barcodes was the method used to prepare the TCR beta libraries. Under the source paper's analysis protocol: A new computational method, built on a probabilistic model of VDJ rearrangement, was used to identify disease-linked TCR variants. TCRdb reanalyzed the raw reads on its own, using fastp at Q25 for trimming and MiXCR for clone calling, and kept in-frame beta chains. Every distinct CDR3 protein forms one entry, paired with its most common genes and DNA. The V and J calls reflect TCRdb's pipeline rather than the authors' work. This sample lists some 130,000 distinct CDR3 sequences; 7% to 10% were detected once. Of the sample, approximately 3.4% is held by the ten largest clones.

This record belongs to a study of CD8 T cells in ankylosing spondylitis (dated by TCRdb to 2017 to 2019). About the study as a whole: The study profiled T cell receptor beta repertoires in healthy donors and ankylosing spondylitis patients to find disease-linked TCR variants. Peripheral blood was sampled, and synovial fluid was also collected from ankylosing spondylitis patients. The whole study cohort included about a hundred healthy donors and around 24 ankylosing spondylitis patients.

The full study reports these points: Some TCR beta motif variants had previously been reported in synovial fluid and blood of reactive arthritis patients, which suggested common disease-initiation mechanisms. The disease-linked clones showed a CD8+ phenotype and occurred at relatively low frequencies in peripheral blood. The disease-linked clones were reported as significantly enriched in matched synovial fluid samples from ankylosing spondylitis patients. Blood from ankylosing spondylitis patients appeared to be characterized by a TCR beta motif composed of several highly homologous amino acid variants.

CDR1 DFQATT and CDR2 SNEGSKA were looked up in the germline V gene (reference sequence). From the cysteine through the phenylalanine, the CDR3 covers 14 amino acids. CDR3 DNA is the only sequence kept; it has 42 bases, read in frame from the first base. The junction carries 12 bases between V and J, which are trimmed by 6 bases and 0 bases respectively. The specimen was blood, either unsorted or a sorted T cell fraction (not recorded which). This sequence originates from a male donor with ankylosing spondylitis or in good health (not recorded which). The sequence is built from TRBV20-1 and TRBJ2-4, and perhaps TRBD1 as D gene, on 6 matching bases. The DNA sequence reads TGCAGTGCGACAGGCTTACTAGCCAAAAACATTCAGTACTTC. This yields the protein CSATGLLAKNIQYF.